These 12 T cell receptor beta chains were sequenced from one sample in a study of cytomegalovirus exposure and HLA in healthy donors. PCR employed 60 Vbeta and 13 Jbeta primers. Sequencing was performed with immunoSEQ multiplex PCR; in TCRdb, only in-frame clones are kept and a portion is missing. The sample data list 50,000 or so clones. Source material: PBMCs. Source of these receptors: a man in his forties or fifties in good health and CMV-seropositive.

The chain recombines TRBV4-3 with TRBJ1-2; 7 nucleotides line up with TRBD1. This CDR3 is 16 amino acids long. The ends lost 4 bases at V and 4 bases at J; junction bases unmatched: 12. The germline gives CDR1 LGHNA, CDR2 YSLEER. The CDR3 loop is CASSRLGTGASYGYTF. In nucleotides, the CDR3 is TGCGCCAGCAGCCGCTTGGGCACAGGGGCTAGCTATGGCTACACCTTC.

This sequence joins TRBV11-2 and TRBJ2-7; TRBD2 matches 8 bases. Germline V gene lookup returns CDR1 SGHAT and CDR2 FQNNGV. The CDR3 covers 16 residues. With 0 bases clipped from V and 1 base from J, the junction kept 5 bases outside the gene matches. CDR3 residues: CASSLEGGGRSYEQYF. The CDR3, as DNA: TGTGCCAGCAGCTTAGAAGGCGGCGGGAGGTCCTACGAGCAGTACTTC.

The CDR3 DNA is TGTGCCAGCAATCCTGGGGGCAGGGGCTATGGCTACACCTTC. Translating gives CASNPGGRGYGYTF. The J gene is TRBJ1-2, the V gene TRBV6-6; D perhaps matches TRBD1 (6 bases). Trimming cost V 7 bases and J 4 bases, with 16 bases left between them. The germline V gene encodes CDR1 MNHNY and CDR2 SVGAGI (reference sequence). The CDR3 totals 14 residues.

The gene calls are TRBV29-1 and TRBJ1-1; no reliable D call. Trimming pared 8 bases from V and 0 bases from J, leaving 13 bases between. The germline V gene has CDR1 SQVTM and CDR2 ANQGSEA. The CDR3 is made up of 13 amino acids. The CDR3 loop reads CSSFPLLNTEAFF. DNA for the CDR3: TGCAGCTCCTTCCCCCTCTTGAACACTGAAGCTTTCTTT.

The chain combines TRBV10-3 with TRBJ1-1; TRBD1 matches at 9 bases. V was pared by 4 bases and J by 7 bases, with 1 base of the junction left unmatched. CDR3 size: 12 residues. Germline CDR1 reads ENHRY; CDR2 reads SYGVKD. This CDR3 reads CAISGTGVEAFF. The CDR3 DNA follows: TGTGCCATCAGTGGGACAGGGGTTGAAGCTTTCTTT.

The V and J genes are TRBV7-2 and TRBJ1-1; TRBD1 matches 7 bases. The CDR3 sequence is 15 residues long. Germline V CDR1 and CDR2: SGHTA, FQGNSA. J was trimmed by 12 bases and V by 0 bases; bases with no gene match: 13. CDR3 loop: CASSLAAAPGQLPFF. For the CDR3, the DNA is TGTGCCAGCAGCTTAGCGGCCGCCCCGGGACAGTTGCCTTTCTTT. The entire variable domain, with the rest obtained from reference TRBV7-2 and TRBJ1-1, is as follows: GAGVSQSPSNKVTEKGKDVELRCDPISGHTALYWYRQSLGQGLEFLIYFQGNSAPDKSGLPSDRFSAERTGGSVSTLTIQRTQQEDSAVYLCASSLAAAPGQLPFFGQGTRLTVV.

The gene calls are TRBV4-2 and TRBJ2-7; no firm D call. The CDR3 consists of 14 residues. With 1 base removed from V and 2 bases from J, the gap between germline ends came to 9 bases. Germline CDR1 reads LGHNA; CDR2 reads YNFKEQ. The CDR3 protein is CASSQAPGPYEQYF. DNA of the CDR3: TGTGCCAGCAGCCAAGCCCCAGGCCCCTACGAGCAGTACTTC.

This chain links TRBV4-1 with TRBJ2-2; 12 bases are shared with TRBD2. The CDR3 covers 18 residues. Germline V gene lookup returns CDR1 MGHRA and CDR2 YSYEKL. The J segment lost 3 bases and the V segment lost 3 bases, leaving 8 bases of the junction unmatched. DNA for the CDR3: TGCGCCAGCAGCCACTATCCTAGCGGGAGGGCCGACACCGGGGAGCTGTTTTTT. Its translation is CASSHYPSGRADTGELFF.

This rearrangement joins TRBV6-6 to TRBJ2-7; maybe TRBD2 (5 bases). The length of the CDR3 is 15 residues. V lost 5 bases and J lost 0, with 14 bases in between. Germline V gene lookup returns CDR1 MNHNY and CDR2 SVGAGI (reference sequence). The CDR3 reads CASSAASPGSYEQYF. In DNA form, the CDR3 reads TGTGCCAGCAGTGCCGCTAGCCCCGGCTCCTACGAGCAGTACTTC.

This sequence joins TRBV6-5 and TRBJ1-3, with 7 positions matching TRBD1. Germline-derived CDR1 and CDR2 are MNHEY and SVGAGI. The CDR3 covers 14 residues. Trimming cost V 8 bases and J 1 base; bases outside gene matches: 5. In DNA form, the CDR3 reads TGTGCCAGCTCCAGGGGGATATCTGGAAACACCATATATTTT. Translation gives CASSRGISGNTIYF.

In DNA, the CDR3 is TGTGCCAGCAGCGGACTACAGGGAGTTGGAAACACCATATATTTT. Its protein product is CASSGLQGVGNTIYF. The V and J genes are TRBV9 and TRBJ1-3; D may be TRBD1 (6 bases). V gave up 3 bases and J gave up 3 bases, with 13 bases separating them. Looked up from germline, CDR1 is SGDLS and CDR2 is YYNGEE. CDR3 size: 15 residues.

The chain recombines TRBV20-1 with TRBJ1-2; no clear D gene. Germline V CDR1 and CDR2: DFQATT, SNEGSKA (reference sequence). This CDR3 is 10 amino acids long. The V end lost 6 bases, the J end lost 4 bases, and 6 bases lay between the germline ends. The CDR3 is CSAYSYGYTF. CDR3 in DNA: TGCAGTGCCTACAGCTATGGCTACACCTTC.